Listed below are T cell receptor beta chains from one sample, sequenced in a study of cytomegalovirus exposure and HLA in healthy donors. The data were produced by immunoSEQ multiplex PCR, yet TCRdb's version contains in-frame clones alone and is incomplete. The table includes approximately 140,000 clones, 73% detected once. Material: PBMCs. The receptors were sampled from a woman between 40 and 50 years old in good health and CMV-seronegative. The CDR3 runs from the conserved cysteine through the conserved F or W. The order of the fields is J gene, V gene, D gene, clone size, CDR3 protein, CDR3 DNA. A D gene is named only where the DNA matches it firmly. The size of a clone is reported for some rows only, either as once, few or many, or as a class for expanded clones.

>TRBJ2-5|TRBV2|-|once
CASRSDQETQYF
TGTGCCAGCAGGTCAGACCAAGAGACCCAGTACTTC
>TRBJ1-1|TRBV2|-|few
CASRPAPGTEAFF
TGTGCCAGCAGGCCAGCCCCAGGCACTGAAGCTTTCTTT
>TRBJ1-1|TRBV7-6|-|-
CASSLNTNTEAFF
TGTGCCAGCAGCTTAAACACAAACACTGAAGCTTTCTTT
>TRBJ2-1|TRBV7-9|-|few
CASSPLRGLSYNEQFF
TGTGCCAGCAGCCCCCTCAGGGGTCTTTCCTACAATGAGCAGTTCTTC
>TRBJ1-2|TRBV19|-|-
CASSIDYRNRFYGYTF
TGTGCCAGTAGTATAGATTATCGGAACAGATTCTATGGCTACACCTTC
>TRBJ1-1|TRBV6-4|-|-
CASRADTYTEAFF
TGTGCCAGCAGGGCCGACACTTACACTGAAGCTTTCTTT
>TRBJ1-2|TRBV7-8|TRBD1|-
CASSLAGQHGYTF
TGTGCCAGCAGCTTAGCGGGACAGCATGGCTACACCTTC
>TRBJ1-1|TRBV19|TRBD1|-
CASRITGGGTEAFF
TGTGCCAGTAGAATAACAGGGGGCGGAACTGAAGCTTTCTTT
>TRBJ2-3|TRBV11-2|TRBD2|-
CASSAQTSGETDTQYF
TGTGCCAGCAGCGCACAGACTAGCGGGGAAACAGATACGCAGTATTTT
>TRBJ2-3|TRBV7-9|TRBD2|-
CASSLSRLATDTQYF
TGTGCCAGCAGCTTATCGCGACTAGCCACAGATACGCAGTATTTT
>TRBJ2-3|TRBV5-1|-|-
CASSPGAVSTDTQYF
TGCGCCAGCAGCCCAGGAGCGGTTAGCACAGATACGCAGTATTTT
>TRBJ1-2|TRBV4-1|TRBD1|few
CASSPQKDRLYGYTF
TGCGCCAGCAGCCCCCAGAAGGACAGGTTGTATGGCTACACCTTC
>TRBJ1-1|TRBV18|-|few
CASSPQLNTEAFF
TGTGCCAGCTCACCTCAATTGAACACTGAAGCTTTCTTT
>TRBJ1-1|TRBV5-4|TRBD1|-
CASQTGRSTEAFF
TGTGCCAGCCAGACAGGGCGTAGCACTGAAGCTTTCTTT
>TRBJ2-3|TRBV5-6|TRBD2|few
CASSLGLAGAYTDTQYF
TGTGCCAGCAGCTTGGGTCTAGCGGGGGCCTACACAGATACGCAGTATTTT
>TRBJ2-3|TRBV15|TRBD2|-
CATSRTWGGDYPDTQYF
TGTGCCACCAGCAGGACATGGGGGGGGGACTATCCAGATACGCAGTATTTT
>TRBJ1-1|TRBV29-1|-|-
CSVAQSGGMNTEAFF
TGCAGCGTCGCTCAATCGGGGGGAATGAACACTGAAGCTTTCTTT
>TRBJ1-2|TRBV7-8|-|-
CASSKTVNYGYTF
TGTGCCAGCAGCAAGACAGTCAACTATGGCTACACCTTC
>TRBJ1-3|TRBV5-8|-|-
CASSLNFNSGNTIYF
TGTGCCAGCAGCTTGAACTTCAACTCTGGAAACACCATATATTTT
>TRBJ2-5|TRBV5-4|TRBD2|-
CASSPEGRGQETQYF
TGTGCCAGCAGCCCTGAAGGGCGGGGGCAAGAGACCCAGTACTTC
>TRBJ1-1|TRBV15|-|-
CATSRDAGGNTEAFF
TGTGCCACCAGCAGAGATGCGGGCGGGAACACTGAAGCTTTCTTT
>TRBJ2-3|TRBV5-4|TRBD2|-
CASSSKVAGEGDTQYF
TGTGCCAGCAGCTCCAAGGTGGCGGGGGAAGGAGATACGCAGTATTTT
>TRBJ1-6|TRBV25-1|-|-
CASSEVPRNSPLHF
TGTGCCAGCAGTGAAGTGCCGCGAAATTCACCCCTCCACTTT